This is a list of T cell receptor beta chains from one sample in a study of response to subunit inactivated influenza vaccine. MiXCR, applied by TCRdb to the RT-PCR reads, yields one record per CDR3 protein. The data contain approximately 200,000 distinct CDR3 sequences, around an eighth of them seen just once; the ten biggest clones take up 26%. The source material was CD8+ T cells sorted from PBMCs, sampled more than 4 days after vaccination. The receptors were sampled from a man in his fifties who received an inactivated influenza vaccine. CDR3s include the opening cysteine and the closing phenylalanine or tryptophan. The order of the fields is J gene, clone size, D gene, V gene, CDR3 DNA, CDR3 protein. A D gene is named only where the DNA matches it firmly. Size is stated for part of the rows, as once, few or many counts, or as a class when the clone is expanded.

TRBJ1-4 few TRBD1 TRBV10-3 TGTGCCATCAGTGACTCGCTGGACAGGGATGCAACTAATGAAAAACTGTTTTTT CAISDSLDRDATNEKLFF
TRBJ1-2 few TRBD1 TRBV7-9 TGTGCCAGCAGCCATTACGACAGGGGAGGATATGGCTACACCTTC CASSHYDRGGYGYTF
TRBJ2-1 - - TRBV5-1 TGCGCCAGCAGCACCCCCGATACTGACAATGAGCAGTTCTTC CASSTPDTDNEQFF
TRBJ2-5 few - TRBV28 TGTGCCAGCAGTTTAGGGGAAGAGACCCAGTACTTC CASSLGEETQYF
TRBJ2-1 few TRBD2 TRBV3-1 TGTGCCAGCAGCCAACCTCTAGCGGGGGGTGAGCAGTTCTTC CASSQPLAGGEQFF
TRBJ2-1 - - TRBV12-3/TRBV12-4 TGTGCCAGCAGTTTAGTGGCTTTGGATGAGCAGTTCTTC CASSLVALDEQFF
TRBJ2-7 - TRBD1 TRBV5-1 TGCGCCAGCAGCTTTATTGGGACAGGGGACGAGCAGTACTTC CASSFIGTGDEQYF
TRBJ2-5 few - TRBV11-2 TGTGCCAGCAGCCTCGTGAGGATAGCGGTGGGCCAAGAGACCCAGTACTTC CASSLVRIAVGQETQYF
TRBJ2-7 - - TRBV5-1 TGCGCCAGCAGCTTGGGGCTGCCTCGCGAGCAGTACTTC CASSLGLPREQYF
TRBJ1-6 - TRBD1 TRBV25-1 TGTGCCAGCAGTGAATTGGCCGGGACAGTCTATAATTCACCCCTCCACTTT CASSELAGTVYNSPLHF
TRBJ2-1 few TRBD2 TRBV11-2 TGTGCCAGCAGCCCTGGGGGGGTCTCCTACAATGAGCAGTTCTTC CASSPGGVSYNEQFF
TRBJ2-7 - - TRBV4-2 TGTGCCAGCAGCCAAGAGATTGCGGACCCCTACGAGCAGTACTTC CASSQEIADPYEQYF
TRBJ2-5 few - TRBV28 TGTGCCAGCTCAGCGTTGGAGACCCAGTACTTC CASSALETQYF
TRBJ2-7 few - TRBV20-1 TGCAGTGCTAGTCCGTGGACAGAGGTTCGGGAGCAGTACTTC CSASPWTEVREQYF
TRBJ1-2 few - TRBV4-3 TGCGCCAGCAGCCAAGATCGAGGGGGTGGGAGCTATGGCTACACCTTC CASSQDRGGGSYGYTF